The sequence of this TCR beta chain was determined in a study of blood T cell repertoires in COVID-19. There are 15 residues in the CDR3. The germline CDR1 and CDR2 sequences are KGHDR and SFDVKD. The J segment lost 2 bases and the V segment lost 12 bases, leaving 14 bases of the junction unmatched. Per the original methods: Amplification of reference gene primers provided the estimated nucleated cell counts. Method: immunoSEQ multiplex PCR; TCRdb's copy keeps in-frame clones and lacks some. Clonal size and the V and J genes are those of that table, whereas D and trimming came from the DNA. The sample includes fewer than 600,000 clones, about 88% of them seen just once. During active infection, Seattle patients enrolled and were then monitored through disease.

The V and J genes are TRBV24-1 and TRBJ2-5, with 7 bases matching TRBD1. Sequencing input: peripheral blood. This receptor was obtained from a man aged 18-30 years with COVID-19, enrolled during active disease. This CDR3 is CASRDSGAPQETQYF. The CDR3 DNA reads TGTGCCTCCCGGGACAGCGGTGCCCCACAAGAGACCCAGTACTTC.